This T cell receptor beta chain was identified in a study of CD8 T cells in ankylosing spondylitis (dated by TCRdb to the late 2010s). Regarding the complete study: The study set out to find disease-linked TCR variants by profiling T cell receptor beta repertoires in ankylosing spondylitis patients and healthy donors. The full study cohort was made up of about 24 ankylosing spondylitis patients and more than 90 healthy donors. Peripheral blood samples were taken, and synovial fluid was additionally collected from ankylosing spondylitis patients.

Here is what the overall study found, with its caveats: Blood from ankylosing spondylitis patients appeared to be characterized by a TCR beta motif composed of under 10 highly homologous amino acid variants. A CD8+ phenotype was shown by the disease-linked clones, which were found at relatively low frequencies in peripheral blood. Some of the motif variants had been reported before in the synovial fluid and blood of reactive arthritis patients, a finding that suggests common disease-initiation mechanisms. According to the report, matched synovial fluid samples from ankylosing spondylitis patients were significantly enriched for the disease-linked clones.

Looking up the germline V gene yields CDR1 SGDLS and CDR2 YYNGEE. Counted from cysteine to phenylalanine, this CDR3 has 16 amino acids. Only the CDR3 region is kept as DNA, spanning 48 bases read in frame from base 1. Trimming takes 1 base off V and 5 bases off J; junction bases not matched to a gene: 11. To note about this clonotype: Its target antigen remains unknown. No base qualities exist here, and no much larger clone lies one base off it.

The listed sequencing device is Illumina HiSeq 2500. Quantitative 5'-RACE with molecular barcodes was used to prepare TCR beta libraries. The original methods were these. Disease-linked TCR variants were identified with a new computational method built on a probabilistic model of VDJ rearrangement. The public reads were reanalyzed by TCRdb: fastp trimming at Q25, MiXCR alignment, in-frame beta chains only. Identical CDR3 protein sequences are pooled into one entry, listed with their most common genes and DNA. In this record, the V and J calls reflect TCRdb's handling and not the investigators' own analysis. The sample has more than 110,000 distinct CDR3 sequences on record, about 8% of them singletons. 7.3% of the sample is in the top ten clones. Synovial fluid samples and blood samples obtained from the same ankylosing spondylitis patients were matched.

The sample consisted of synovial fluid, either unsorted or a sorted T cell fraction (not recorded which). The sequence derives from a male donor with ankylosing spondylitis. The sequence joins TRBV9 to TRBJ2-5, and 7 junction bases match TRBD2. The nucleotide sequence reads as follows: TGTGCCAGCAGCGTACTGGACGGGGGGACCCCGGAGACCCAGTACTTC. Protein translation: CASSVLDGGTPETQYF. Joined to the reference TRBV9 and TRBJ2-5 proteins, this CDR3 gives the full variable domain: DSGVTQTPKHLITATGQRVTLRCSPRSGDLSVYWYQQSLDQGLQFLIQYYNGEERAKGNILERFSAQQFPDLHSELNLSSLELGDSALYFCASSVLDGGTPETQYFGPGTRLLVL.